Shown below are 27 T cell receptor beta chains from a single sample sequenced in a study of CD8 T cells in ankylosing spondylitis. TCRdb re-called the 5' RACE reads with MiXCR, one entry per CDR3 protein. The sample shows around 150,000 distinct CDR3 sequences, about an eighth of them seen only once. The sequencing input was blood, either unsorted or a sorted T cell fraction (not recorded which). All receptors derive from a female donor with ankylosing spondylitis or in good health (not recorded which).

This clonotype appeared many times. The chain recombines TRBV5-8 with TRBJ2-7; D uncertain. The germline V and J ends were trimmed by 2 bases and 4 bases, with 7 bases remaining between them. The V gene's germline CDR1 is SGHTS and CDR2 YDEGEE. The CDR3 has 12 amino acids. The CDR3 sequence is CASSFLGYEQYF. CDR3 bases: TGTGCCAGCAGCTTTCTTGGATACGAGCAGTACTTC.

The chain carries TRBV30 and TRBJ2-1; D gene unclear. Germline V gives CDR1 GTSNPN, CDR2 SVGIG (reference sequence). The CDR3 consists of 13 residues. Trimming took 1 base from V and 8 from J, leaving 12 bases between them. CDR3 nucleotides: TGTGCCTGGAGTGCAAACCTTGCGTATGAGCAGTTCTTC. This translates into CAWSANLAYEQFF.

In its sample, this clonotype was seen many times. The CDR3 DNA reads TGTGCCAGCAAGGTGCGGGGCAAGCAGTACTTC. Its translation is CASKVRGKQYF. This rearrangement joins TRBV3-1 to TRBJ2-7; a weak D match, TRBD2 (6 bases). This CDR3 comprises 11 residues. V lost 7 bases and J lost 8, with 12 bases in between. CDR1 is LGHDT and CDR2 is YNNKEL in the germline V gene (reference sequence).

Note on this clonotype: A much larger clone differs from this one at a single base, so this may be a read error. V usage is TRBV2 and J usage is TRBJ2-3, with 8 bases lining up with TRBD2. Germline CDR1 SNHLY, CDR2 FYNNEI. V was clipped by 11 bases and J by 0 bases; unmatched bases: 10. The CDR3 extends over 15 amino acids. DNA for the CDR3: TGTGCCGCCAGGGGTGCGGGAGGAAGCACAGATACGCAGTATTTT. Translation: CAARGAGGSTDTQYF.

In its sample, this clonotype was seen once. Given a much more abundant clone one base away, this may be a read error. Because it lacks the conserved phenylalanine or tryptophan at the end, this CDR3 is likely a read error. The chain joins TRBV28 to TRBJ2-7; D unclear. The germline CDR1 and CDR2 sequences are MDHEN and SYDVKM. V lost 4 bases, J lost 7 bases, and 11 bases lay in between. The CDR3 is made up of 12 amino acids. The DNA for the CDR3 is TGTGCCAGCAGTTCCCCTGTTTGGGAGCAGTACATC. Translated, it gives CASSSPVWEQYI.

This clonotype was recorded at least ten times. This chain uses TRBV5-5 with TRBJ1-5; the D is unclear. Trimming took off 5 bases at V and 6 bases at J, with 18 bases between the two ends. CDR3 length: 15 amino acids. CDR1 SGHKS and CDR2 YYEKEE come from the germline V gene (reference sequence). Here the CDR3 DNA reads TGTGCCAGCAGTCCCACGAACTTAGAGGGTCAGCCCCAGCATTTT. Protein sequence: CASSPTNLEGQPQHF. Combining the CDR3 with reference TRBV5-5 and TRBJ1-5 gives the whole variable domain DAGVTQSPTHLIKTRGQQVTLRCSPISGHKSVSWYQQVLGQGPQFIFQYYEKEERGRGNFPDRFSARQFPNYSSELNVNALLLGDSALYLCASSPTNLEGQPQHFGDGTRLSIL.

This clonotype was counted ten times or more. The chain links TRBV15 to TRBJ2-1; unclear D gene. The CDR3 has 11 residues. The germline V gene encodes CDR1 LNHNV and CDR2 YYDKDF (reference sequence). The ends were cut back, 3 bases at V and 4 bases at J, with 1 base in the middle. Written as DNA, the CDR3 is TGTGCCACCAGCAGGTACAATGAGCAGTTCTTC. This translates into CATSRYNEQFF.

This clonotype was seen many times. This chain links TRBV20-1 with TRBJ1-2, with D possibly matching TRBD1 (5 bases). The germline CDR1 and CDR2 sequences are DFQATT and SNEGSKA (reference sequence). This CDR3 has 15 amino acids. Between the trimmed V and J ends, which lost 1 base and 3 bases, there was a span of 15 bases. CDR3: CSARAPPPGYYGYTF. Written as DNA, the CDR3 is TGCAGTGCTAGAGCCCCACCCCCAGGGTACTATGGCTACACCTTC.

This clonotype came up many times. The V gene is TRBV10-2, the J gene TRBJ2-2; 16 bases match TRBD2. The CDR3 has 16 amino acids. Germline CDR1 is WSHSY and CDR2 is SAAADI. The V gene end was trimmed by 5 bases and the J gene end by 7 bases; junction bases not matched to a gene: 4. The CDR3 spells CASSLGLAGGNGELFF. Here the CDR3 DNA reads TGCGCCAGCAGTCTGGGACTAGCGGGAGGGAACGGGGAGCTGTTTTTT.

This clonotype was seen many times. V gene TRBV6-2 or TRBV6-3 combines with J gene TRBJ1-1, with D possibly matching TRBD1 (5 bases). The V gene's germline CDR1 is MNHEY and CDR2 SVGEGT. The CDR3 is 14 residues long. V lost 5 bases to trimming and J lost 4 bases, with 14 bases between them. The chain's CDR3 is CASSTGPTGTEAFF. CDR3 nucleotide sequence: TGTGCCAGCAGTACGGGACCGACGGGCACTGAAGCTTTCTTT.

This clonotype was detected many times. The chain employs TRBV7-3 and TRBJ2-3; 9 bases are shared with TRBD2. The CDR3 consists of 15 residues. Germline V gene sequence: CDR1 SGHTA, CDR2 FQGTGA. With 6 bases clipped from V and 4 bases from J, the junction kept 8 bases outside the gene matches. DNA of the CDR3: TGTGCCAGCAGTCCTATAGCGGGGGTAGCAGATACGCAGTATTTT. Encoded protein: CASSPIAGVADTQYF.

This clonotype has a count of ten or more. The chain uses TRBV29-1 and TRBJ1-2, with 9 bases identical to TRBD1. This CDR3 spans 12 amino acids. V lost 5 bases and J lost 8; bases outside the gene matches: 6. Germline loops: CDR1 SQVTM, CDR2 ANQGSEA. In nucleotides, the CDR3 is TGCAGCGTTCGCCGGGACAGGGAAGGCTACACCTTC. Residues: CSVRRDREGYTF.

This clonotype was seen a few times. The CDR3 reads CSVKNRLAGGEQYF. CDR3 sequence (DNA): TGCAGCGTGAAAAATCGACTAGCGGGAGGCGAGCAGTACTTC. The chain employs TRBV29-1 and TRBJ2-7, with 13 bases identical to TRBD2. Germline V gene sequence: CDR1 SQVTM, CDR2 ANQGSEA. This CDR3 comprises 14 residues. The J segment lost 6 bases and the V segment lost 6 bases, leaving 8 bases of the junction unmatched.

In this sample, this clonotype turned up many times. The rearrangement uses TRBV7-2 and TRBJ2-7; TRBD1 matches at 9 bases. The CDR3 is made up of 14 amino acids. Unmatched junction bases numbered 4, after V lost 3 bases and J lost 4 bases. The germline CDR1 and CDR2 sequences are SGHTA and FQGNSA. CDR3: CASSLGQGLYEQYF. CDR3 nucleotides: TGTGCCAGCAGCTTGGGACAGGGTTTGTACGAGCAGTACTTC.

This clonotype was detected ten times or more. J is TRBJ2-3 and V is TRBV18; D possibly corresponds to TRBD1 (5 bases). CDR1 and CDR2 (germline): KGHSH, LQKENI. Trimming stripped 3 bases from V and 4 bases from J, with 14 bases between. This CDR3 is 15 amino acids long. The CDR3 DNA is TGTGCCAGCTCACCCCTCGACACAGGTTCAGATACGCAGTATTTT. Residues: CASSPLDTGSDTQYF.

In its sample, this clonotype was seen many times. V gene TRBV7-6 combines with J gene TRBJ2-2; D remains ambiguous. The CDR3 covers 15 residues. Trimming stripped 0 bases from V and 4 bases from J, with 9 bases between. Germline CDR1 SGHVS, CDR2 FNYEAQ. DNA for the CDR3: TGTGCCAGCAGCTTAGCTAGTTGGGGCACCGGGGAGCTGTTTTTT. Translating gives CASSLASWGTGELFF.

This clonotype was seen ten or more times. The J gene is TRBJ2-1, the V gene TRBV7-9; possible D gene TRBD2, 6 bases. The V gene lost 9 bases and the J gene lost 9 bases, with 15 bases spanning the gap. Germline V gene data show CDR1 as SEHNR and CDR2 as FQNEAQ (reference sequence). This CDR3 region has 12 residues. The chain's CDR3 is CASGGTSSEQFF. The CDR3 region has the DNA TGTGCCAGTGGGGGGACTTCATCTGAGCAGTTCTTC.

This clonotype was seen at least ten times. The chain employs TRBV11-2 and TRBJ2-5, with D perhaps matching TRBD2 (6 bases). CDR1 is SGHAT and CDR2 is FQNNGV in the germline V gene. The V end was cut by 5 bases, the J end by 4 bases, with 14 bases between. The CDR3 is 14 amino acids. In DNA, the CDR3 is TGTGCCAGCAGCATTAGCGGTTCTGCAGAGACCCAGTACTTC. This translates into CASSISGSAETQYF.

The chain is built from TRBV25-1 and TRBJ2-2; a possible D gene is TRBD1 (6 bases). The length of the CDR3 is 15 residues. The germline V gene has CDR1 MGHDK and CDR2 SYGVNS. Trimming stripped 2 bases from V and 1 base from J, with 8 bases between. The CDR3, as DNA: TGTGCCAGCAGTGAAGCCAGGGGGAACACCGGGGAGCTGTTTTTT. Its translation: CASSEARGNTGELFF. The full variable domain, in which reference TRBV25-1 and TRBJ2-2 provide the parts outside the CDR3, is EADIYQTPRYLVIGTGKKITLECSQTMGHDKMYWYQQDPGMELHLIHYSYGVNSTEKGDLSSESTVSRIRTEHFPLTLESARPSHTSQYLCASSEARGNTGELFFGEGSRLTVL.

The chain links TRBV29-1 to TRBJ1-1; tentative D call: TRBD1 (6 bases). Between the trimmed V and J ends, which lost 7 bases and 8 bases, there was a span of 8 bases. The CDR3 totals 9 residues. The germline gives CDR1 SQVTM, CDR2 ANQGSEA. CDR3 sequence reads: CSAGQEAFF. The CDR3 coding sequence is TGCAGCGCCGGACAGGAAGCTTTCTTT.

This clonotype was picked up many times. V is TRBV18 and J is TRBJ1-1; possibly TRBD1 for D (6 bases). Between the trimmed V and J ends, which lost 3 bases and 4 bases, there was a span of 12 bases. CDR1 is KGHSH and CDR2 is LQKENI in the germline V gene. The CDR3 spans 14 residues. The CDR3 region is CASSPDSSFTEAFF. CDR3 in DNA: TGTGCCAGCTCACCGGACAGTTCCTTCACTGAAGCTTTCTTT. The variable domain in full, completed from reference TRBV18 and TRBJ1-1, reads NAGVMQNPRHLVRRRGQEARLRCSPMKGHSHVYWYRQLPEEGLKFMVYLQKENIIDESGMPKERFSAEFPKEGPSILRIQQVVRGDSAAYFCASSPDSSFTEAFFGQGTRLTVV.

This clonotype was counted many times. The V call is TRBV20-1, the J call TRBJ2-1, with 7 nucleotides matching TRBD2. Losses at the gene ends were 5 bases for V and 0 bases for J; bases not matched to a gene: 4. Looked up from germline, CDR1 is DFQATT and CDR2 is SNEGSKA (reference sequence). This CDR3 comprises 14 residues. CDR3 DNA: TGCAGTGCTTGGGGGGGTAGCTCCTACAATGAGCAGTTCTTC. It codes for CSAWGGSSYNEQFF.

This clonotype was counted at least ten times. The DNA of the CDR3 is TGCGCCAGCAGCTTTGGGGACAGGGGTAGAAAGACTGAAGCTTTCTTT. It codes for CASSFGDRGRKTEAFF. The rearrangement uses TRBV5-1 and TRBJ1-1; 10 positions agree with TRBD1. J lost 5 bases, V lost 2 bases, and 9 bases had no gene match. The germline V gene encodes CDR1 SGHRS and CDR2 YFSETQ. This CDR3 spans 16 amino acids.

The table lists this clonotype with a few counts. A much larger clone sits a single nucleotide away, making a read error possible. The chain recombines TRBV20-1 with TRBJ1-2; tentatively, D is TRBD1 (6 bases). The length of the CDR3 is 13 residues. The germline gives CDR1 DFQATT, CDR2 SNEGSKA (reference sequence). The CDR3 loop is CSATTGGLYGYPF. CDR3 bases: TGCAGTGCCACGACAGGAGGGCTCTATGGCTACCCCTTC.

The rearrangement uses TRBV30 and TRBJ2-5; no clear D. Germline V lookup: CDR1 GTSNPN, CDR2 SVGIG (reference sequence). This CDR3 region has 11 residues. Trimming cost V 2 bases and J 3 bases, with 4 bases left between them. The DNA of the CDR3 is TGTGCCTGGAGTCCGGAAGAGACCCAGTACTTC. Its translation: CAWSPEETQYF.

In DNA form, the CDR3 reads TGTGCCAGCAGCCCATTTCAGGACCTCACGAGCTACACCTTC. As protein: CASSPFQDLTSYTF. This chain joins TRBV28 and TRBJ1-2; D gene uncertain. Per the germline V gene, CDR1 is MDHEN and CDR2 is SYDVKM. Trimming left V 6 bases short and J 9 bases short, with 20 bases between. The CDR3 runs 14 residues.

In its sample, this clonotype was seen many times. The CDR3 sequence: CASSLGEGIEAFF. The CDR3 DNA reads as TGTGCCAGCAGCTTAGGCGAGGGGATTGAAGCTTTCTTT. V usage is TRBV7-9 and J usage is TRBJ1-1; perhaps TRBD1 as D (5 bases). Trimming shortened V by 1 base and J by 7 bases, and 10 bases separated the two germline ends. Germline-derived CDR1 and CDR2 are SEHNR and FQNEAQ (reference sequence). The CDR3 loop spans 13 amino acids.